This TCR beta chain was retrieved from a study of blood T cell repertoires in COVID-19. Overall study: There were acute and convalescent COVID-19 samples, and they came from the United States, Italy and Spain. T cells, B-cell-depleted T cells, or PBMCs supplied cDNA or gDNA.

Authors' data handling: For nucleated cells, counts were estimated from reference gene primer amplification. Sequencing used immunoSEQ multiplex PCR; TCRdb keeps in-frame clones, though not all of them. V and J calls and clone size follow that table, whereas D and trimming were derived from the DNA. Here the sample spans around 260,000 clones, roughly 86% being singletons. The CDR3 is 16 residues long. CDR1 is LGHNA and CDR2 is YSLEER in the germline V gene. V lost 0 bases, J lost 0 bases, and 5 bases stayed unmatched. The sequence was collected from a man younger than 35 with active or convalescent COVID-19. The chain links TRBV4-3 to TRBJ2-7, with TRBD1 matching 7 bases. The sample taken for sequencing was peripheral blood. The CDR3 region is CASSQDRDSFSYEQYF. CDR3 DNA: TGCGCCAGCAGCCAAGACCGGGACAGCTTCTCCTACGAGCAGTACTTC.